This T cell receptor beta chain was retrieved from a study of blood T cell repertoires in COVID-19. The overall study: Sites in the United States, Italy and Spain provided acute and convalescent COVID-19 samples. Sources were T cells, B-cell-depleted T cells, or PBMCs; the material itself was cDNA or gDNA.

In the original processing: Amplification of reference gene primers was used by the study to estimate nucleated cell counts. Assay: immunoSEQ multiplex PCR; the TCRdb copy retains only in-frame clones and omits some. The D gene and trimming were derived from the DNA, and the V and J assignments and clone size from that table. The sample includes hundreds of thousands of clones, approximately 90% seen only once; the top ten take roughly 0.87%. The CDR3 is 15 residues long. Germline V CDR1 and CDR2: GTSNPN, SVGIG (reference sequence). V was clipped by 0 bases and J by 0 bases, with 9 bases between them. It was during active infection that Seattle patients were enrolled and then longitudinally followed.

The specimen was peripheral blood. The gene calls are TRBV30 and TRBJ1-5, with a possible D match to TRBD1 (5 bases). The TCR was taken from a man aged 18 to 29 with COVID-19, enrolled during active disease. Written as DNA, the CDR3 is TGTGCCTGGAGTGTACGGAGGGGTAGCAATCAGCCCCAGCATTTT. It codes for CAWSVRRGSNQPQHF.